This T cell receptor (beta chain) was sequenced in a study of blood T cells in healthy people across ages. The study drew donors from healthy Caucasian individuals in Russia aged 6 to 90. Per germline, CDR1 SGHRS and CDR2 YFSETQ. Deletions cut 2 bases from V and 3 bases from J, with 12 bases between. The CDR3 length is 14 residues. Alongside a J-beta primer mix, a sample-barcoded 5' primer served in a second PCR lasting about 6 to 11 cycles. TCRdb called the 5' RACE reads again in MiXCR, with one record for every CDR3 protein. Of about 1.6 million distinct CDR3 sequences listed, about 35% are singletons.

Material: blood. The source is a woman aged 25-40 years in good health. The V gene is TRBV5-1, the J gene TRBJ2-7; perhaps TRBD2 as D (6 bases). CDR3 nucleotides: TGCGCCAGCAGCTTTGGGGGGTCAGTCTACGAGCAGTACTTC. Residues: CASSFGGSVYEQYF.